The entry below gives a single TCR beta chain sequence along with its context. Its target antigen remains unknown. The input lacks base qualities; no much larger clone sits a single base away. The data derive from a study of T cell repertoires and leukemia-associated antigens (dated by TCRdb to between 2017 and 2020). Background for the entire study: About 5.1 to 6.6 million read pairs and roughly 3.3 to 5.0 million effective reads were obtained per sample, with 15 million to 20 million effective reads obtained overall. Using in vitro peptide stimulation of healthy T cells, the study set out to figure out what antigen is recognized by a TCR Vbeta21 clone that had previously been found in CML patients.

Total RNA was extracted from the cultured T cells with TRIzol reagent. 5' rapid amplification of cDNA ends (5'RACE) was the method used to amplify TCRbeta libraries from the RNA. Library concentration and integrity were checked with Qubit, an Agilent instrument, and quantitative PCR before sequencing. Sequencing of qualified libraries was performed on Illumina HiSeq or MiSeq by a commercial service provider. Turning to the authors' computational methods: MiXCR version 1.8.2 was used to identify TCR sequences in each sample. For a clone to count as qualified, its CDR3 had to be longer than four amino acids, its nucleotide length had to be in-frame, and the clone could not contain a stop codon. An effective read was defined as a read containing the complete CDR3 structure. RT-PCR with 24 Vbeta primers, GeneScan spectratyping, and Sanger sequencing were used to validate expanded clones. TCRdb redid the processing of the public reads, applying fastp at Q25 and MiXCR, and retained in-frame beta chains. Rows merge per CDR3 protein into single entries with the most common DNA and genes. The V and J calls were determined by TCRdb, not by the authors. This sample has over 10,000 distinct CDR3 sequences in its table, and about two fifths of those were observed once. The ten biggest clones cover roughly 33% of the sample.

Including cysteine and phenylalanine, the CDR3 has 16 amino acids. Solely the CDR3 DNA is kept, with 48 bases framed from the first base. From V the trimming removes 4 bases and from J it removes 1 base, while the gene matches leave 5 bases of the junction unaccounted for. CDR1 and CDR2 (SEHNR, FQNEAQ) derive from the germline V gene (reference sequence). CD3+ T cells were initially rested overnight at 2.5 million to 3 million cells/mL in RPMI 1640 lacking fetal bovine serum. MACS immunomagnetic beads were used, per the manufacturer's instructions, to isolate CD3+ T cells from PBMCs. The full study reports these points: Antigen specificity and function of the expanded clones were not tested directly and required further investigation. The four groups showed no significant differences in numbers of Vbeta genes (around 60), Jbeta genes (roughly 15), VDJ rearrangements, or unique CDR3s.

This receptor was taken from a female donor in good health. This receptor chain uses TRBV7-9 and TRBJ2-2, and 8 junctional nucleotides match TRBD2. The sequenced material came from CD3+ T cells sorted from blood and cultured. CDR3 loop: CASSYWRGENTGELFF. The DNA reads as follows: TGTGCCAGCAGCTACTGGCGGGGGGAGAACACCGGGGAGCTGTTTTTT.